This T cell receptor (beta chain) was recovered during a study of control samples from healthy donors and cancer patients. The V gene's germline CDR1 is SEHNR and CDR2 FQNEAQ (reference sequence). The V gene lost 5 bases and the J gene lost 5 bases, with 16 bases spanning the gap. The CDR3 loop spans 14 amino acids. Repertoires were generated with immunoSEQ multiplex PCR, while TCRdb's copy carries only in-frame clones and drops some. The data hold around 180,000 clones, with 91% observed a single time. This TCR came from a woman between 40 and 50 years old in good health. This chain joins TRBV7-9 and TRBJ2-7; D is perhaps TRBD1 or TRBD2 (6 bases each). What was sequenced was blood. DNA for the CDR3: TGTGCCAGCAGCGTAGGACCCGGGGGCCACGAGCAGTACTTC. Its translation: CASSVGPGGHEQYF.